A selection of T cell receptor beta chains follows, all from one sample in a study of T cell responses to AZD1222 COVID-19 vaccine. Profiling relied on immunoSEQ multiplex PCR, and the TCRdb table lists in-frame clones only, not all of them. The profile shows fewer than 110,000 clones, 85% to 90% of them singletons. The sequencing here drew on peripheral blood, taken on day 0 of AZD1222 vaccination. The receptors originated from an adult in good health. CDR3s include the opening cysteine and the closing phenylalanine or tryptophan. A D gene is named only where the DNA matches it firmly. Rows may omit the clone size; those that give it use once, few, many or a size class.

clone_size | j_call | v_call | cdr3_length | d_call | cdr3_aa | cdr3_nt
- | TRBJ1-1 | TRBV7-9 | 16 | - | CASSSPGGHGGTEAFF | TGTGCCAGCAGCTCCCCTGGGGGGCACGGAGGCACTGAAGCTTTCTTT
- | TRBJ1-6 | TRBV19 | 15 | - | CASTESLSYNSPLHF | TGTGCCAGTACTGAGTCGCTTTCCTATAATTCACCCCTCCACTTT
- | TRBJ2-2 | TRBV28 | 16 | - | CASSIPGGANTGELFF | TGTGCCAGCAGCATACCGGGCGGAGCGAACACCGGGGAGCTGTTTTTT
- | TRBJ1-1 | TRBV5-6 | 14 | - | CASSPARGGGKAFF | TGTGCCAGCAGCCCCGCCCGGGGAGGAGGTAAAGCTTTCTTT
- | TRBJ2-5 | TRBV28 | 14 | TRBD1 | CASSLDRGLETQYF | TGTGCCAGCAGTTTAGACAGGGGGTTAGAGACCCAGTACTTC
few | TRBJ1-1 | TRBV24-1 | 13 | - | CATDKILNTEAFF | TGTGCCACCGATAAGATCCTGAACACTGAAGCTTTCTTT
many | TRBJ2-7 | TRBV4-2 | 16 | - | CASSQDAGTPSYEQYF | TGTGCCAGCAGCCAAGATGCCGGGACTCCCTCCTACGAGCAGTACTTC
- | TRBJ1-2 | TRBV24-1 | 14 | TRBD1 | CATIDRGVNYGYTF | TGTGCCACCATTGACAGGGGGGTTAACTATGGCTACACCTTC
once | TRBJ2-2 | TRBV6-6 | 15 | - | CASSYSGGDPGELFF | TGTGCCAGCAGTTACTCGGGAGGAGACCCCGGGGAGCTGTTTTTT
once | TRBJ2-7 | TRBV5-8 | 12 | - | CASSWGSYEQYF | TGTGCCAGCAGCTGGGGGTCCTACGAGCAGTACTTC
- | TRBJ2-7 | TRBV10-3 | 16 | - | CAIDPSNNSIAYEQYF | TGTGCCATCGACCCGTCCAATAACTCGATAGCCTACGAGCAGTACTTC
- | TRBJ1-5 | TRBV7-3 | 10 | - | CASSFQPQHF | TGTGCCAGCAGCTTTCAGCCCCAGCATTTT
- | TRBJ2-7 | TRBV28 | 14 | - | CASSLTSGLYEQYF | TGTGCCAGCAGCCTTACTTCGGGCCTTTACGAGCAGTACTTC
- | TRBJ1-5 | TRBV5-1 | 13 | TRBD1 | CASSLQGDQPQHF | TGCGCCAGCAGCTTACAGGGGGATCAGCCCCAGCATTTT
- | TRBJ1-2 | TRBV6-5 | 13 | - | CASSPDLLGGYTF | TGTGCCAGCAGTCCGGACCTCCTCGGGGGCTACACCTTC
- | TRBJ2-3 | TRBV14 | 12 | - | CASSQDWDTQYF | TGTGCCAGCAGCCAAGATTGGGATACGCAGTATTTT
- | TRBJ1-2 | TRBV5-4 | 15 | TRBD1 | CASSLYQGDNYGYTF | TGTGCCAGCAGCTTGTATCAGGGGGATAACTATGGCTACACCTTC
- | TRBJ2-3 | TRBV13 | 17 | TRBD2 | CASSSRTSGSPADTQYF | TGTGCCAGCAGCTCCAGGACTAGCGGGAGTCCGGCAGATACGCAGTATTTT
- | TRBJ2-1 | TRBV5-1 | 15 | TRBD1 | CASSGTVYSYNEQFF | TGCGCCAGCAGTGGGACAGTCTACTCCTACAATGAGCAGTTCTTC
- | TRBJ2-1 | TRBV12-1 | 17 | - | CASSFNGLAGGLNEQFF | TGTGCCAGCAGCTTTAATGGACTAGCGGGAGGTCTGAATGAGCAGTTCTTC
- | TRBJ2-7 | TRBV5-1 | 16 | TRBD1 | CASSLRTGGAEYEQYF | TGCGCCAGCAGCTTGCGAACAGGGGGCGCTGAGTACGAGCAGTACTTC
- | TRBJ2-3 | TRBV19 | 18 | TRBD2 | CASSISSGGPFYGDTQYF | TGTGCCAGTAGTATAAGTAGCGGGGGGCCTTTTTACGGGGATACGCAGTATTTT
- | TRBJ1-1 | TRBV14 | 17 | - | CASSQDIAGSPYTEAFF | TGTGCCAGCAGCCAAGATATCGCGGGGTCCCCTTACACTGAAGCTTTCTTT
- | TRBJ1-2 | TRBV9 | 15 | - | CASSLPLGQDYGYTF | TGTGCCAGCAGCTTGCCCTTGGGCCAGGACTATGGCTACACCTTC
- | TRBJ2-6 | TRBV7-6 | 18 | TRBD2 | CASSPRLAEGSGANVLTF | TGTGCCAGCAGCCCCAGACTAGCGGAAGGCTCTGGGGCCAACGTCCTGACTTTC